These T cell receptor beta chains were read from a single sample in a study of response to subunit inactivated influenza vaccine. TCRdb called the RT-PCR reads again in MiXCR, with one record for every CDR3 protein. The sample shows more than 250,000 distinct CDR3 sequences, 21% of them seen only once. The sequences come from PBMCs from blood, collected about 19 months after vaccination. These receptors all come from a man aged 50 to 69 who received an inactivated influenza vaccine. CDR3s include the opening cysteine and the closing phenylalanine or tryptophan. D genes are given only for firm matches. Some rows mark clone size as missing; the rest say once, few, many or name a class of expanded clone.

abundance	j_gene	v_gene	d_gene	CDR3aa
-	TRBJ2-7	TRBV7-9	-	CASSLPLGGSYEQYF
-	TRBJ2-7	TRBV4-2	TRBD2	CASSQGAGGPSTYEQYF
-	TRBJ1-2	TRBV24-1	TRBD1	CATSDVGQGLYGYTF
-	TRBJ2-1	TRBV5-4	-	CASASGHNEQFF
-	TRBJ2-5	TRBV3-1	-	CASSQPFGTQETQYF
few	TRBJ1-1	TRBV19	TRBD1	CASRAQGAPEAFF
-	TRBJ2-5	TRBV30	-	CAWSRTNSLENQYF
-	TRBJ1-4	TRBV19	-	CASSILQGQGHEKLFF
many	TRBJ1-1	TRBV12-3/TRBV12-4	-	CASSTWDHQGSTEAFF
many	TRBJ1-3	TRBV4-3	-	CASSQDRHSGNTIYF
-	TRBJ2-1	TRBV24-1	-	CATMNTAYNEQFF
few	TRBJ2-1	TRBV27	-	CASRRTGDGKQFF
-	TRBJ1-2	TRBV20-1	TRBD1	CSARETGGFYGYTF
few	TRBJ2-5	TRBV15	-	CATSRDFTGPQETQYF
few	TRBJ1-1	TRBV6-5	-	CASSYLGADTEAFF
many	TRBJ1-1	TRBV4-2	TRBD1	CASSQERTDRVQINTEAFF
many	TRBJ1-2	TRBV20-1	-	CSAPGQGGDYGYTF
-	TRBJ2-5	TRBV6-2/TRBV6-3	-	CASSYIETQYF
-	TRBJ2-3	TRBV29-1	-	CSVVGSTDTQYF
-	TRBJ2-1	TRBV11-2	TRBD1	CASSSGYGTGEHNEQFF
-	TRBJ2-1	TRBV5-1	TRBD2	CASSPSGRGLNEQFF
-	TRBJ2-4	TRBV24-1	TRBD2	CATSDAAGGAKNIQYF
-	TRBJ2-5	TRBV15	TRBD2	CATSRAEGGETQYF
few	TRBJ1-6	TRBV4-1	TRBD1	CASSQGQGQSYNSPLHF
-	TRBJ2-5	TRBV3-1	-	CASNEPGPQETQYF
-	TRBJ1-1	TRBV5-4	TRBD1	CASSPRTGLNTEAFF
many	TRBJ1-1	TRBV12-3/TRBV12-4	TRBD1	CAVVGSRGYTEAFF
few	TRBJ1-1	TRBV29-1	-	CSVVWLGITEAFF
-	TRBJ2-7	TRBV20-1	TRBD2	CSARTELAGYEQYF
-	TRBJ1-1	TRBV7-2	TRBD1	CASSFRTGGNTEAFF
many	TRBJ1-1	TRBV12-3/TRBV12-4	-	CASSLGAGGTEAFF
many	TRBJ1-5	TRBV25-1	TRBD1	CASSDTGTGYNQPQHF
many	TRBJ1-5	TRBV20-1	-	CSASQPEGNQPQHF
-	TRBJ2-1	TRBV7-2	-	CASSLYGYNEQFF
few	TRBJ1-6	TRBV6-4	-	CASKQSSYNSPLHF
few	TRBJ2-1	TRBV6-5	-	CASSYSPGWVNEQFF
once	TRBJ2-2	TRBV12-3/TRBV12-4	-	CASSITQGWGSTGELFF
-	TRBJ2-3	TRBV28	-	CASRGGGLTDTQYF
many	TRBJ1-2	TRBV5-1	TRBD1	CASSSTGTGGGYGYTF
few	TRBJ2-1	TRBV28	-	CAGGTNEQFF
many	TRBJ1-2	TRBV20-1	-	CSASGLINYGYTF
-	TRBJ2-5	TRBV7-2	-	CASSVLRQAAQYF
many	TRBJ1-4	TRBV7-9	-	CASSLVIATNEKLFF
-	TRBJ2-3	TRBV10-3	-	CAIRPGTTDTQYF
-	TRBJ2-5	TRBV6-2/TRBV6-3	TRBD2	CASSTDLAGGLETQYF
few	TRBJ2-2	TRBV7-9	TRBD2	CASRPNLAGADGELFF
many	TRBJ1-3	TRBV2	-	CASSRDGRGNTIYF
-	TRBJ2-7	TRBV7-2	-	CASSRTIRDEGGYEQYF
few	TRBJ1-6	TRBV5-5	-	CASSDTRSSYNSPLHF
few	TRBJ1-1	TRBV29-1	-	CSVGTRQATTEAFF